These 22 T cell receptor beta chains originate from one sample sequenced in a study of metastatic and nonmetastatic thyroid tumors (dated by TCRdb to about 2020). The method behind the library was PCR. Sequencing was performed on an Illumina HiSeq 4000. The public reads were reanalyzed by TCRdb: fastp trimming at Q25, MiXCR alignment, in-frame beta chains only. The sample profile shows tens of thousands of clones; roughly 12% of them were found once. The top ten clones comprise 8% to 10% of the sample. Before undergoing thyroid surgery, none of the patients had been given any kind of treatment. The sequencing input was blood. Receptor source: a female donor with papillary thyroid cancer or a benign thyroid nodule (not recorded which). Some clones in this sample may be carry-over from other donors' samples.

This clone appeared many times. The chain recombines TRBV5-5 with TRBJ1-1; TRBD1 aligns across 8 bases. Germline V gene lookup returns CDR1 SGHKS and CDR2 YYEKEE (reference sequence). Trimming cost V 3 bases and J 4 bases; bases outside gene matches: 2. The CDR3 loop spans 13 amino acids. The CDR3 here is CASSSDRGTEAFF. The CDR3 DNA reads as TGTGCCAGCAGCTCCGACAGGGGCACTGAAGCTTTCTTT.

This clone was counted at least ten times. The chain carries TRBV20-1 and TRBJ2-2; 8 bases are a match to TRBD1. Germline V gene sequence: CDR1 DFQATT, CDR2 SNEGSKA (reference sequence). This CDR3 has 13 residues. Trimming removed 3 bases from V and 15 bases from J; junction bases left unmatched: 12. As DNA, the CDR3 is TGCAGTGCTAGCATTACAGGGGGACCGATGGTGTTTTTT. Its protein is CSASITGGPMVFF.

This clone was observed at least ten times. DNA for the CDR3: TGTGCCAGCAGAATAGCGGGAGACAATGAGCAGTTCTTC. Amino acid sequence: CASRIAGDNEQFF. The chain is built from TRBV7-2 and TRBJ2-1, with TRBD2 matching 9 bases. V was pared by 6 bases and J by 5 bases, with 2 bases of the junction left unmatched. Germline V gene data show CDR1 as SGHTA and CDR2 as FQGNSA. CDR3 size: 13 residues.

The genes are TRBV2 and TRBJ2-1, with 11 bases fitting TRBD2. Losses at the gene ends were 4 bases for V and 4 bases for J; bases not matched to a gene: 0. The CDR3 covers 14 residues. The germline CDR1 and CDR2 sequences are SNHLY and FYNNEI. The CDR3 coding sequence is TGTGCCAGCAGTGCTAGCGGGAGGTACAATGAGCAGTTCTTC. Residues: CASSASGRYNEQFF.

This clone was detected ten times or more. At one end, the junction sequence differs from germline, possibly due to a read error. This chain uses TRBV6-1 with TRBJ1-2, with D unresolved. Looked up from germline, CDR1 is MNHNS and CDR2 is SASEGT. This CDR3 is built from 14 residues. DNA of the CDR3: TGTGCCAGCAGGGAAGGGAGGACTTTCTATGGCTACACCTTC. The encoded protein is CASREGRTFYGYTF.

This clone was seen many times. The chain carries TRBV6-1 and TRBJ2-2; D remains unclear. The CDR3 loop spans 13 amino acids. Trimming removed 5 bases from V and 0 bases from J, with 4 bases in between. Germline CDR1 is MNHNS and CDR2 is SASEGT. In DNA form, the CDR3 reads TGTGCCAGCAGTCCCGCGAACACCGGGGAGCTGTTTTTT. Its protein is CASSPANTGELFF.

At least ten counts were recorded for this clone. This sequence joins TRBV20-1 and TRBJ2-1; 8 nucleotides match TRBD2. V lost 5 bases and J lost 1; bases outside the gene matches: 10. The germline V gene encodes CDR1 DFQATT and CDR2 SNEGSKA (reference sequence). The CDR3 consists of 16 residues. CDR3 loop: CSAPTRAGVSYNEQFF. The CDR3 DNA sequence: TGCAGTGCTCCCACGAGAGCGGGGGTTTCCTACAATGAGCAGTTCTTC.

This clone was picked up many times. This chain uses TRBV28 with TRBJ1-1, with unresolved D. Trimming removed 5 bases at V and 4 bases at J, with 11 bases between. Per the germline V gene, CDR1 is MDHEN and CDR2 is SYDVKM. The CDR3 is made up of 13 amino acids. The CDR3 loop is CASSPPVRTEAFF. The CDR3 DNA is TGTGCCAGCAGTCCACCAGTTCGCACTGAAGCTTTCTTT.

This clone was found many times. The chain has TRBV6-1 and TRBJ2-1; D unclear. The CDR3 contains 14 residues. CDR1 MNHNS and CDR2 SASEGT come from the germline V gene. V shed 6 bases and J shed 4 bases, with 13 bases lying between them. The CDR3 nucleotides are TGTGCCAGCAGCCCCTCGGGCTTATACAATGAGCAGTTCTTC. This encodes CASSPSGLYNEQFF.

The chain joins TRBV30 to TRBJ1-4; weak D call: TRBD1 (6 bases). The CDR3 loop spans 13 amino acids. Per the germline V gene, CDR1 is GTSNPN and CDR2 is SVGIG (reference sequence). V was cut by 4 bases and J by 7 bases, with 13 bases left in between. CDR3 bases: TGTGCCTGGACAACAGGGACAAGTGAAAAACTGTTTTTT. Translated, it gives CAWTTGTSEKLFF.

This clone was seen a handful of times. A read error may explain this, as a much larger clone is one base away. The chain is built from TRBV5-1 and TRBJ2-5; TRBD1 matches at 9 bases. This CDR3 contains 16 residues. The germline gives CDR1 SGHRS, CDR2 YFSETQ. V lost 3 bases, J lost 2 bases, and 8 bases stayed unmatched. CDR3 amino acids: CASSSGQGSGQETQYF. CDR3 bases: TGCGCCAGCAGCTCAGGACAGGGGTCGGGGCAAGAGACCCAGTACTTC.

This clone qualifies as medium-sized (0.01 to 0.1%). The chain employs TRBV28 and TRBJ2-7; 9 bases match TRBD1. The CDR3 extends over 15 amino acids. The trim removed 2 bases at V and 1 base at J, leaving 3 bases unmatched. The germline V gene has CDR1 MDHEN and CDR2 SYDVKM. The CDR3 bases are TGTGCCAGCAGTTTAATGGGGACAGGGTCCTACGAGCAGTACTTC. Its protein product is CASSLMGTGSYEQYF.

This clone was picked up many times. Other DNA sequences within the sample encode an identical CDR3. The rearrangement joins TRBV6-1 to TRBJ2-3, with 9 positions matching TRBD1. The CDR3 is 14 residues long. V shed 6 bases, J shed 7 bases, and the junction held 8 bases outside the gene matches. Germline V gene lookup returns CDR1 MNHNS and CDR2 SASEGT. The CDR3 DNA reads TGTGCCAGCAGACGGGCCGGGACAGGGAATACGCAGTATTTT. Translated: CASRRAGTGNTQYF.

This clone was counted at least ten times. The rearrangement links TRBV10-1 to TRBJ2-5, with TRBD2 matching 14 bases. The V and J ends lost 6 bases and 6 bases, in that order; junction bases with no gene match: 9. Germline CDR1 WNHNN, CDR2 SYGVQD (reference sequence). The CDR3 totals 16 residues. CDR3 residues: CASRRSGTSGRKTQYF. CDR3 in DNA: TGCGCCAGCAGAAGGTCTGGGACTAGCGGGAGAAAGACCCAGTACTTC.

The sample holds many counts of this clone. In DNA form, the CDR3 reads TGTGCCAGCAACCCTGACAGGCTGAACACTGAAGCTTTCTTT. Its protein product is CASNPDRLNTEAFF. The chain has TRBV12-3 or TRBV12-4 and TRBJ1-1, with D maybe TRBD1 (6 bases). The CDR3 loop spans 14 amino acids. Trimming left V 7 bases short and J 0 bases short, with 12 bases between.

This clone is classed as medium-sized. The CDR3 loop reads CASSPLAGGHEQYF. In DNA form, the CDR3 reads TGTGCCAGCAGCCCTCTAGCGGGAGGGCACGAGCAGTACTTC. The chain uses TRBV12-3 or TRBV12-4 and TRBJ2-7; 12 bases are a match to TRBD2. J was trimmed by 5 bases and V by 6 bases; bases with no gene match: 5. This CDR3 has 14 amino acids.

This clone was picked up many times. The chain links TRBV6-5 to TRBJ2-2; 9 bases line up with TRBD1. Germline CDR1 is MNHEY and CDR2 is SVGAGI. CDR3 length: 17 residues. Unmatched junction bases numbered 6, after V lost 1 base and J lost 3 bases. This chain's CDR3 is CASSYYRTGDDTGELFF. The CDR3, as DNA: TGTGCCAGCAGTTACTACCGGACAGGGGACGACACCGGGGAGCTGTTTTTT.

There are many counts of this clone. This chain links TRBV9 with TRBJ2-3; 7 bases line up with TRBD2. The V gene's germline CDR1 is SGDLS and CDR2 YYNGEE. Losses at the gene ends were 9 bases for V and 4 bases for J; bases not matched to a gene: 11. The CDR3 covers 14 residues. The CDR3 region has the DNA TGTGCCACCTCACGCGGGGGTACCGCAGATACGCAGTATTTT. It yields the protein CATSRGGTADTQYF. Full variable domain (missing parts from reference TRBV9 and TRBJ2-3): DSGVTQTPKHLITATGQRVTLRCSPRSGDLSVYWYQQSLDQGLQFLIQYYNGEERAKGNILERFSAQQFPDLHSELNLSSLELGDSALYFCATSRGGTADTQYFGPGTRLTVL.

In this sample, this clone turned up many times. This chain joins TRBV10-3 and TRBJ2-1, with a weak D call TRBD2 (6 bases). The V and J ends lost 8 bases and 5 bases respectively, with 10 bases between them. CDR3 length: 12 residues. CDR1 is ENHRY, CDR2 SYGVKD, per germline. The CDR3 spells CAIAGGNNEQFF. As DNA, the CDR3 is TGTGCCATCGCCGGGGGTAACAATGAGCAGTTCTTC.

This clone has a handful of counts. The genes are TRBV29-1 and TRBJ1-2; D unresolved. Per germline, CDR1 SQVTM and CDR2 ANQGSEA. The CDR3 length is 13 residues. Trimming left V 3 bases short and J 4 bases short, with 12 bases between. CDR3 sequence reads: CSVDPLVGYGYTF. CDR3 coding DNA: TGCAGCGTTGACCCTCTAGTGGGCTATGGCTACACCTTC.

The table lists this clone with many counts. The V gene is TRBV2, the J gene TRBJ2-3; D is ambiguous. V lost 4 bases to trimming and J lost 8 bases, with 7 bases between them. The CDR3 runs 11 residues. Germline V CDR1 and CDR2: SNHLY, FYNNEI. CDR3 region: CASSGDITQYF. The CDR3 DNA is TGTGCCAGCAGTGGAGATATTACGCAGTATTTT.

This clone was picked up many times. V and J are TRBV20-1 and TRBJ1-5; weak D call: TRBD1 (6 bases). The CDR3 loop spans 14 amino acids. V was shortened by 6 bases and J by 4 bases, with 16 bases between the two germline ends. The germline V gene has CDR1 DFQATT and CDR2 SNEGSKA (reference sequence). DNA for the CDR3: TGCAGTGCCCTCTCCCGGGACATAAATCAGCCCCAGCATTTT. It specifies CSALSRDINQPQHF.